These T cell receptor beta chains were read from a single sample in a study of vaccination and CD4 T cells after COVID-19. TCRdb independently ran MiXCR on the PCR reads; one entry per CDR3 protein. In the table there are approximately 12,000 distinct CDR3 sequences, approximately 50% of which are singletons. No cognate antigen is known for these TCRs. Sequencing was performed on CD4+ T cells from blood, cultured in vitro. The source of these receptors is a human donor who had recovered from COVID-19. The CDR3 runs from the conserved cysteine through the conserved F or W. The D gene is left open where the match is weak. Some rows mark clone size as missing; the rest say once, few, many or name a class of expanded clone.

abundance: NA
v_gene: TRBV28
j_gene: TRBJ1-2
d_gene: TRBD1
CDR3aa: CASIGTGAKYGYTF
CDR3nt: TGTGCCAGCATAGGGACAGGAGCAAAGTATGGCTACACCTTC

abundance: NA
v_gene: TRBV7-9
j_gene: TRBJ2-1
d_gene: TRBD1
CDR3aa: CASSLGFRDRRYNEQFF
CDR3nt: TGTGCCAGCAGCTTAGGATTCCGGGACAGAAGGTACAATGAGCAGTTCTTC

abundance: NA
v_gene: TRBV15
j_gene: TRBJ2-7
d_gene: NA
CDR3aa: CATSSQRRDSEQYF
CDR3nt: TGTGCCACCAGCAGTCAACGCCGGGACTCCGAGCAGTACTTC

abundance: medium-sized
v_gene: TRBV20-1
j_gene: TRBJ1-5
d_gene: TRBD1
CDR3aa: CSAQISGTEAGTQHF
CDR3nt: TGCAGTGCGCAAATATCCGGGACAGAGGCAGGGACCCAGCATTTT

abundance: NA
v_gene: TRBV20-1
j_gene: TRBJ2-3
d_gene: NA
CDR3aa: CSASSSIVTDTQYF
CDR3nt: TGCAGTGCTAGTTCTAGCATCGTCACAGATACGCAGTATTTT

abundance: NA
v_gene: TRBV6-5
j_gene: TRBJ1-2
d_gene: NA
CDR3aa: CASSYSGVGGYTF
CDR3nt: TGTGCCAGCAGTTACTCCGGGGTGGGGGGCTACACCTTC

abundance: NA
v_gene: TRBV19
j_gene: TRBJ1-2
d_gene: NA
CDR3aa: CASSISGAGISGGYTF
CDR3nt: TGTGCCAGTAGTATATCAGGGGCAGGGATCTCTGGAGGCTACACCTTC

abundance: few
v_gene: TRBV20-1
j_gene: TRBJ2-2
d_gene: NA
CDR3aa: CSARRSGYTGELFF
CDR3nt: TGCAGTGCTAGGCGTAGCGGATACACCGGGGAGCTGTTTTTT

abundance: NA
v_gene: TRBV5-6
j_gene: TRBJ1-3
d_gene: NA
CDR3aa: CASSLVREKAGNTIYF
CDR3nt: TGTGCCAGCAGCTTGGTCAGGGAGAAAGCTGGAAACACCATATATTTT

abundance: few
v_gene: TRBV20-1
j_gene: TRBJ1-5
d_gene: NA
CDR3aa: CSARQSLGIHNQPQHF
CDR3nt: TGCAGTGCTAGACAGTCCCTCGGTATTCACAATCAGCCCCAGCATTTT

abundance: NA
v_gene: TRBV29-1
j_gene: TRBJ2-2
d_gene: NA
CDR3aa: CSVLTSFGLTGELFF
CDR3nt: TGCAGCGTCCTGACATCTTTCGGTTTAACCGGGGAGCTGTTTTTT

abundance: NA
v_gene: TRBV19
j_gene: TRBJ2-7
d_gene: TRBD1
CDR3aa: CASSTTGTVSYEQYF
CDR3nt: TGTGCCAGTAGTACCACCGGGACAGTCTCCTACGAGCAGTACTTC

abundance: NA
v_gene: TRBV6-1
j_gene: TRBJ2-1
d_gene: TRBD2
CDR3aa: CASSSGSSYNEQFF
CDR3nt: TGTGCCAGCAGTAGCGGGAGCTCCTACAATGAGCAGTTCTTC

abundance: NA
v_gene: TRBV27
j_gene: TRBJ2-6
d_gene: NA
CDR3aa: CASTPSVSGANVLTF
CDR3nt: TGTGCCAGCACCCCTTCAGTCTCCGGGGCCAACGTCCTGACTTTC

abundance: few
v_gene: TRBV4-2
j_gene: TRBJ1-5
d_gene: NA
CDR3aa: CASSPAEWDSGNQPQHF
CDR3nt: TGTGCCAGCAGCCCAGCCGAGTGGGACTCGGGCAATCAGCCCCAGCATTTT

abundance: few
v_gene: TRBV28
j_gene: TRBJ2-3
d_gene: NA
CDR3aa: CASTDTTSTDTQYF
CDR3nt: TGTGCCAGCACTGATACTACTAGCACAGATACGCAGTATTTT

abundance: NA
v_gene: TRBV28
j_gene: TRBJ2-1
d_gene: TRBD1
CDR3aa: CAGRQRGQSSYNEQFF
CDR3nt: TGTGCCGGACGGCAGAGGGGGCAATCTTCCTACAATGAGCAGTTCTTC

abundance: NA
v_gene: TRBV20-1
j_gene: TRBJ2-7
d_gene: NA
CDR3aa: CSAEGESQEWEQYF
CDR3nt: TGCAGTGCCGAAGGGGAGTCCCAAGAATGGGAGCAGTACTTC

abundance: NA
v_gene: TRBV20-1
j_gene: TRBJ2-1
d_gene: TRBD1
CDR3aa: CSARTGSHNEQFF
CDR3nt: TGCAGTGCTAGGACAGGGAGTCACAATGAGCAGTTCTTC

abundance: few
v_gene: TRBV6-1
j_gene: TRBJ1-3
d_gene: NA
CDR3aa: CASSNQLNSGNTIYF
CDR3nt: TGTGCCAGCAGTAATCAGCTAAACTCTGGAAACACCATATATTTT

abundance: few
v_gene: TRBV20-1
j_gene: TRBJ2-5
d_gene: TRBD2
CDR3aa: CSPPGLVLGTQYF
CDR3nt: TGCAGTCCGCCGGGACTAGTTTTGGGGACCCAGTACTTC

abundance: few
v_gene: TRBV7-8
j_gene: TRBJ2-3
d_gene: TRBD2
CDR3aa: CASRETSGSTDTQYF
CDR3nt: TGTGCCAGCAGGGAAACTAGCGGGAGCACAGATACGCAGTATTTT

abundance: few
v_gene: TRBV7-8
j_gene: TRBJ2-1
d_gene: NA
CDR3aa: CASSLVDNEQFF
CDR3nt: TGTGCCAGCAGCTTAGTAGACAATGAGCAGTTCTTC

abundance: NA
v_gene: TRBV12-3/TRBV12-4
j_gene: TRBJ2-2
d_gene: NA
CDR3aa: CASSLRSVSTGELFF
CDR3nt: TGTGCCAGCAGTTTGCGGTCCGTCTCCACCGGGGAGCTGTTTTTT

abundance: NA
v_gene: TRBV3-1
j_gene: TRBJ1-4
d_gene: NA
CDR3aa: CASSPPGGKLFF
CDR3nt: TGTGCCAGCAGCCCCCCCGGGGGAAAACTGTTTTTT

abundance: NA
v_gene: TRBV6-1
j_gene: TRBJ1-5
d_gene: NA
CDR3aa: CASSEEGLGQPQHF
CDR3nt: TGTGCCAGCAGTGAAGAGGGACTTGGACAGCCCCAGCATTTT

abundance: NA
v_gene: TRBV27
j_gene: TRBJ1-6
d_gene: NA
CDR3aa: CASSYRDGYNSPLHF
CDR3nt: TGTGCCAGCAGTTATCGGGACGGATATAATTCACCCCTCCACTTT

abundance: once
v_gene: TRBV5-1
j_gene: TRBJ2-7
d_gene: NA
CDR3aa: CASSLDTTYEQYF
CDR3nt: TGCGCCAGCAGCTTGGACACTACCTACGAGCAGTACTTC

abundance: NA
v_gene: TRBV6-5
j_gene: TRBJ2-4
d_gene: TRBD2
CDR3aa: CASSYARGAKNIQYF
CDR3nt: TGTGCCAGCAGTTACGCGCGGGGGGCCAAAAACATTCAGTACTTC

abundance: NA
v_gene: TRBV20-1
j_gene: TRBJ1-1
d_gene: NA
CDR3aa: CSAGDGQRNTEAFF
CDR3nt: TGCAGTGCTGGAGATGGACAGAGGAACACTGAAGCTTTCTTT

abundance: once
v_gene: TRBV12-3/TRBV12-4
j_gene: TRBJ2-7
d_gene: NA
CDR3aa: CASSFTVYEQYF
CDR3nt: TGTGCCAGCAGTTTCACAGTGTACGAGCAGTACTTC

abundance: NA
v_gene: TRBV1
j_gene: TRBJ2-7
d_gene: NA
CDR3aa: CTSSQDRTAPAGLDLDEQYF
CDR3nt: TGCACCAGCAGCCAAGATCGGACAGCCCCTGCCGGACTGGACTTGGATGAGCAGTACTTC

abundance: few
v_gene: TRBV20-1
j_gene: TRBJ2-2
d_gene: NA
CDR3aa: CSAATNTGELFF
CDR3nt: TGCAGTGCTGCTACGAACACCGGGGAGCTGTTTTTT

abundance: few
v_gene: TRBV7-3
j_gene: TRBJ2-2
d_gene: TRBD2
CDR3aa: CASSSTSGANTGELFF
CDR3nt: TGTGCCAGCAGCTCGACTAGCGGGGCGAACACCGGGGAGCTGTTTTTT

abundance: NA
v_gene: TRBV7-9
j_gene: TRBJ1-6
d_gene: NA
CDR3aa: CASSPDPYNSPLHF
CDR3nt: TGTGCCAGCAGCCCCGACCCGTATAATTCACCCCTCCACTTT

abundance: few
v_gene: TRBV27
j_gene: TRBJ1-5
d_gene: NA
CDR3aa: CASSFLENQPQHF
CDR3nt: TGTGCCAGCAGTTTCTTGGAAAATCAGCCCCAGCATTTT

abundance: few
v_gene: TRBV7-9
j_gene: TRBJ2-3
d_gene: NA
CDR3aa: CASTLREDTQYF
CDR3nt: TGTGCCAGCACCCTCAGGGAGGATACGCAGTATTTT

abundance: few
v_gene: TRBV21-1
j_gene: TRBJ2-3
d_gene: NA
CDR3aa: CASSKALRDTQYF
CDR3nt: TGTGCCAGCAGCAAAGCCCTTAGAGATACGCAGTATTTT

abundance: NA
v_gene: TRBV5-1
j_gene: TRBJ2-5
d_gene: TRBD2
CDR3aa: CASSSSGTSGLTGETQYF
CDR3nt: TGCGCCAGCAGCTCCTCCGGGACTAGCGGCCTTACGGGGGAGACCCAGTACTTC

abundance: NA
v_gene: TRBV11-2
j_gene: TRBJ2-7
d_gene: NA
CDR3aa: CASSLIRRVHEQYF
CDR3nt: TGTGCCAGCAGCTTAATTAGGAGGGTACACGAGCAGTACTTC

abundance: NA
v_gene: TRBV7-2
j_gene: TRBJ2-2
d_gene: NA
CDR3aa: CASSLASGNTGELFF
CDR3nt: TGTGCCAGCAGCTTAGCTAGCGGGAACACCGGGGAGCTGTTTTTT

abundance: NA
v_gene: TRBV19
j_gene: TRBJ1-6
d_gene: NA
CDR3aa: CASSRTTSYRWGVGNSPLHF
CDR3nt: TGTGCCAGTTCCAGGACCACCAGTTATCGGTGGGGGGTTGGTAATTCACCCCTCCACTTT

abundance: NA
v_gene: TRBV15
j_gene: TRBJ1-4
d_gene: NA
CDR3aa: CATSRVANEKLFF
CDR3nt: TGTGCCACCAGCAGAGTGGCTAATGAAAAACTGTTTTTT

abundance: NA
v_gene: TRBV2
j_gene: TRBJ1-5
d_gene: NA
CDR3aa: CASSEEVGVHQPQHF
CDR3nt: TGTGCCAGCAGTGAAGAGGTAGGGGTTCATCAGCCCCAGCATTTT

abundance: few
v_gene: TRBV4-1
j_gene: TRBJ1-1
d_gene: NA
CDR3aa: CASSQGRSLRTTEAFF
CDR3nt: TGCGCCAGCAGCCAAGGACGCAGCTTGCGTACCACTGAAGCTTTCTTT

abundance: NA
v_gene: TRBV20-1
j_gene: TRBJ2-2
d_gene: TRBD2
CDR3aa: CSAMLAANTGELFF
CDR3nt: TGCAGTGCTATGCTAGCGGCGAACACCGGGGAGCTGTTTTTT

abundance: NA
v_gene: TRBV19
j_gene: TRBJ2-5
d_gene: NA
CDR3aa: CASSRDQETQYF
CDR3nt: TGTGCCAGTAGTAGGGATCAAGAGACCCAGTACTTC

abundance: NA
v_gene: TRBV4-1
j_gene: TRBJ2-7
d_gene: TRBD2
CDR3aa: CASSGPGLAGAYEQYF
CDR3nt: TGCGCCAGCAGCGGACCGGGACTAGCGGGAGCCTACGAGCAGTACTTC

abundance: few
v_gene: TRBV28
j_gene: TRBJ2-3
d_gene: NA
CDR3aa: CASSLLEVFTDTQYF
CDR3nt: TGTGCCAGCAGTTTACTCGAGGTTTTCACAGATACGCAGTATTTT

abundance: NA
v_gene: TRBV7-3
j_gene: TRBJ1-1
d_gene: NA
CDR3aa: CASSLGQRTEAFF
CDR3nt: TGTGCCAGCAGCTTGGGCCAGCGGACTGAAGCTTTCTTT

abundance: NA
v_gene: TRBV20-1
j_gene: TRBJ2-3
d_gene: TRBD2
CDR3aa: CSAATGKTGGPTDTQYF
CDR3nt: TGCAGTGCAGCTACCGGGAAGACGGGAGGGCCAACAGATACGCAGTATTTT

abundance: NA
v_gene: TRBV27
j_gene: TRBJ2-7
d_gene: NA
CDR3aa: CASRRQDLYEQYF
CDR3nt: TGTGCCAGCAGAAGACAGGACCTCTACGAGCAGTACTTC

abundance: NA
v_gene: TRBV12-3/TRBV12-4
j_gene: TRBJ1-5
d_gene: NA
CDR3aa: CASSSQGLGRQPQHF
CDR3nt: TGTGCCAGCAGTTCACAGGGTTTGGGGAGACAGCCCCAGCATTTT

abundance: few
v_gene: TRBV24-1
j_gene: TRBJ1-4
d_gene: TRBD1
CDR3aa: CATSGSDRGATNEKLFF
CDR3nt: TGTGCCACCAGTGGCTCGGACAGGGGAGCAACTAATGAAAAACTGTTTTTT

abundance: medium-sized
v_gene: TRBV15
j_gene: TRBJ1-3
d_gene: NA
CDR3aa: CATGESFAGNTIYF
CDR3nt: TGTGCCACCGGCGAGAGTTTCGCTGGAAACACCATATATTTT